A selection of T cell receptor beta chains follows, all from one sample in a study of T-cell memory formation after mild COVID-19. Using its own MiXCR run on the 5' RACE reads, TCRdb lists one record per CDR3 protein. The sample shows roughly 280,000 distinct CDR3 sequences, about a sixth of them seen only once. Sequenced input: PBMCs or a T cell subset sorted from them (not recorded which). The receptors stem from a man aged 18 to 35 who had mild COVID-19 (a few samples of this study predate the infection). Cell type and time point are not known. The CDR3 runs from the conserved cysteine through the conserved F or W. D genes are given only for firm matches. Rows give clone size only sometimes, using once, few, many, or a class for an expanded clone.

V	D	J	size	length	DNA	CDR3
TRBV18	-	TRBJ1-4	-	15	TGTGCCAGCTCACCGCCCGGGTCCGAGAATGAAAAACTGTTTTTT	CASSPPGSENEKLFF
TRBV5-8	-	TRBJ2-7	few	15	TGTGCCAGCAGCTTGACCGACTCAAGGTACAGTCGGCAGTACTTC	CASSLTDSRYSRQYF
TRBV12-3/TRBV12-4	-	TRBJ2-1	few	19	TGTGCCAGCAGTTTCGGCCCCCTCTTTCGGCTCGGATTCTACAATGAGCAGTTCTTC	CASSFGPLFRLGFYNEQFF
TRBV27	-	TRBJ2-5	few	13	TGTGCCAGCAGTCGACTGCACCAAGAGACCCAGTACTTC	CASSRLHQETQYF
TRBV5-1	TRBD2	TRBJ2-3	once	16	TGCGCCAGCAGCCCCCGGGGAGCGGGGTTGGTAGATACGCAGTATTTT	CASSPRGAGLVDTQYF
TRBV12-3/TRBV12-4	-	TRBJ1-5	few	14	TGTGCCAGCACCGTACAGGGCTCGGATCAGCCCCAGCATTTT	CASTVQGSDQPQHF
TRBV5-1	-	TRBJ2-4	few	12	TGCCTGCGAGGGGTTACCAAAAACATTCAGTACTTC	CLRGVTKNIQYF
TRBV7-6	-	TRBJ2-4	-	17	TGTGCCAGCCGACTACGGGGTACACCCTTTGAGTCAGACATTAAGTACTTC	CASRLRGTPFESDIKYF
TRBV3-1	-	TRBJ1-6	-	14	TGTGCCAGCAGCAGCCGGGACGGGAATTCACCCCTCCACTTT	CASSSRDGNSPLHF
TRBV6-6	-	TRBJ1-2	few	12	TGTGCCAGCAGCCCAGCAGGGGCTGGCTACACCTTC	CASSPAGAGYTF
TRBV7-8	TRBD2	TRBJ2-2	-	21	TGTGCCAGCAGCTCGGGCGCCGGGACTAGCGGGGGGTCACTCCTCCACGGGGAGCTGTTTTTT	CASSSGAGTSGGSLLHGELFF
TRBV4-3	-	TRBJ2-1	-	13	TGCGCCAGCAGCCAGGGGACCTACAATGAGCAGTTCTTC	CASSQGTYNEQFF
TRBV6-6	-	TRBJ2-3	-	15	TGTGCCAGCAGTTACGGAGGGGAGAGCACAGATACGCAGTATTTT	CASSYGGESTDTQYF
TRBV11-2	TRBD2	TRBJ2-3	few	18	TGTGCCAGCAGCTTCCGGGTATGGGCGGGGGAACGCACAGATACGCAGTATTTT	CASSFRVWAGERTDTQYF
TRBV7-9	-	TRBJ2-1	few	13	TGTGCCAGCAGCTCCCGACGGGACAATGAGCAGTTCTTC	CASSSRRDNEQFF
TRBV4-1	-	TRBJ1-1	-	16	TGCGCCAGCAGCCAACCGCGGGGGGGGATGAACACTGAAGCTTTCTTT	CASSQPRGGMNTEAFF
TRBV6-6	TRBD1	TRBJ1-2	few	16	TGTGCCAGCAGTCGCTTTGGGCAGGGGGATACCTATGGCTACACCTTC	CASSRFGQGDTYGYTF
TRBV28	-	TRBJ1-1	few	14	TGTGCCAGCAGTTCCCTACGTACTTTCAGGAAAGCTTTCTTT	CASSSLRTFRKAFF
TRBV10-3	TRBD1	TRBJ2-2	few	13	TGTGCCACAGGACAGGAAAACACCGGGGAGCTGTTTTTT	CATGQENTGELFF
TRBV5-1	-	TRBJ2-3	many	11	TGTGCCAGCAGCTTCGCGGATACGCAGTATTTT	CASSFADTQYF